Below, 5 T cell receptor beta chains from the same sample are listed, as sequenced in a study of shared clonotypes between healthy human individuals. The protocol was immunoSEQ multiplex PCR, while the TCRdb copy is restricted to in-frame clones and leaves out a portion. The table records around 990,000 clones, approximately 77% of them present only once. Sequences were obtained from memory CD4+ T cells from PBMCs. Specified subset: CD45RA-negative fraction. All receptors come from a man younger than 35 in good health. Some clones in this sample may be carry-over from other donors' samples.

This chain links TRBV5-1 with TRBJ2-5, with TRBD2 identical over 8 bases. The CDR3 sequence is 17 residues long. From germline, CDR1 is SGHRS and CDR2 YFSETQ. J was trimmed by 0 bases and V by 0 bases; bases with no gene match: 7. The CDR3 DNA follows: TGCGCCAGCAGCTTGGGTCGTAGCGGGATCTACCAAGAGACCCAGTACTTC. It specifies CASSLGRSGIYQETQYF.

The chain links TRBV9 to TRBJ2-1; 10 bases are shared with TRBD2. The CDR3 is made up of 15 amino acids. Looked up from germline, CDR1 is SGDLS and CDR2 is YYNGEE. V was pared by 1 base and J by 9 bases, with 7 bases of the junction left unmatched. The chain's CDR3 is CASSVLAGGGLEQFF. The CDR3 DNA is TGTGCCAGCAGCGTATTAGCGGGAGGTGGACTTGAGCAGTTCTTC.

This chain links TRBV19 with TRBJ2-3; 12 bases match TRBD2. Germline V lookup: CDR1 LNHDA, CDR2 SQIVND (reference sequence). The J segment lost 3 bases and the V segment lost 5 bases, leaving 6 bases of the junction unmatched. This CDR3 has 16 amino acids. The CDR3 region has the DNA TGTGCCAGTAGTCTGACTAGCGGGAGACGAACAGATACGCAGTATTTT. Residues: CASSLTSGRRTDTQYF. Full variable domain (outside the CDR3, taken from reference TRBV19 and TRBJ2-3): DGGITQSPKYLFRKEGQNVTLSCEQNLNHDAMYWYRQDPGQGLRLIYYSQIVNDFQKGDIAEGYSVSREKKESFPLTVTSAQKNPTAFYLCASSLTSGRRTDTQYFGPGTRLTVL.

CDR3 in amino acids: CASSVSRGGYGYTF. The CDR3 nucleotides are TGTGCCAGCAGCGTAAGCAGGGGGGGCTATGGCTACACCTTC. The chain employs TRBV9 and TRBJ1-2, with 7 bases that match TRBD1. V lost 1 base, J lost 4 bases, and 4 bases stayed unmatched. This CDR3 contains 14 residues. Germline-derived CDR1 and CDR2 are SGDLS and YYNGEE.

This rearrangement joins TRBV29-1 to TRBJ2-1; TRBD2 agrees at 8 bases. This CDR3 has 16 amino acids. The J segment lost 2 bases and the V segment lost 4 bases, leaving 10 bases of the junction unmatched. The germline gives CDR1 SQVTM, CDR2 ANQGSEA. The CDR3 DNA is TGCAGCGTTGTGGGTAGCGGGATAAGAGCCTACAATGAGCAGTTCTTC. Its translation: CSVVGSGIRAYNEQFF.